This T cell receptor beta chain was captured by sequencing in a study of blood T cell repertoires in COVID-19. This clone has only one observation. Clones were read by immunoSEQ multiplex PCR, and TCRdb kept only the in-frame ones, dropping some. Here the sample spans nearly 200,000 clones, about 89% being singletons. V was clipped by 4 bases and J by 2 bases, with 14 bases between them. Germline V gene data show CDR1 as MDHEN and CDR2 as SYDVKM. CDR3 length: 15 amino acids. Source material: PBMCs or T cells enriched from blood (not recorded which). This chain links TRBV28 with TRBJ1-2, with unresolved D. The receptor's source is a woman under 30 who had recovered from COVID-19. The CDR3 sequence: CASSSPRRNNYGYTF. CDR3 nucleotide sequence: TGTGCCAGCAGTTCCCCCCGCAGGAACAACTATGGCTACACCTTC.